This is a list of T cell receptor beta chains from one sample in a study of blood T cell repertoires in COVID-19. This table comes from immunoSEQ multiplex PCR, and its TCRdb copy is limited to in-frame clones, with some not included. The sample lists a few hundred thousand clones; 88% were seen once. Material: PBMCs or T cells enriched from blood (not recorded which). The origin of the receptors is a woman aged 18 to 35 who had recovered from COVID-19. Each CDR3 is given with its conserved first and last residue. Fields, in order: D gene, J gene, V gene, clone size, CDR3 protein, CDR3 DNA. A D gene is named only where the DNA matches it firmly. Size tells how often a clone was seen (once, few, many) or the class of an expanded clone, and some rows leave it out.

d_gene: NA; j_gene: TRBJ1-1; v_gene: TRBV12-3/TRBV12-4; abundance: few; CDR3aa: CASSPFSNTEAFF; CDR3nt: TGTGCCAGCAGCCCCTTTTCGAACACTGAAGCTTTCTTT
d_gene: TRBD1; j_gene: TRBJ1-2; v_gene: TRBV19; abundance: NA; CDR3aa: CASTPFRDREVYNYGYTF; CDR3nt: TGTGCCAGTACCCCTTTCCGGGACAGGGAAGTTTACAACTATGGCTACACCTTC
d_gene: NA; j_gene: TRBJ1-3; v_gene: TRBV3-1/TRBV3-2; abundance: NA; CDR3aa: CASSGRTAGNTIYF; CDR3nt: TGTGCCAGCAGCGGACGGACAGCTGGAAACACCATATATTTT
d_gene: TRBD1; j_gene: TRBJ2-3; v_gene: TRBV5-1; abundance: once; CDR3aa: CASSLDSGGATDTQYF; CDR3nt: TGCGCCAGCAGCTTGGACTCAGGGGGCGCGACAGATACGCAGTATTTT
d_gene: NA; j_gene: TRBJ2-7; v_gene: TRBV3-1/TRBV3-2; abundance: NA; CDR3aa: CASSPEGPWGDEQYF; CDR3nt: TGTGCCAGCAGCCCAGAGGGCCCCTGGGGGGACGAGCAGTACTTC
d_gene: NA; j_gene: TRBJ2-7; v_gene: TRBV28; abundance: NA; CDR3aa: CASSFLQASYEQYF; CDR3nt: TGTGCCAGCAGTTTTCTACAGGCCTCCTACGAGCAGTACTTC
d_gene: NA; j_gene: TRBJ1-2; v_gene: TRBV6-5; abundance: NA; CDR3aa: CASSYSEGVGYTF; CDR3nt: TGTGCCAGCAGTTACTCGGAAGGGGTCGGCTACACCTTC
d_gene: TRBD1; j_gene: TRBJ1-1; v_gene: TRBV7-7; abundance: NA; CDR3aa: CASSLQGTLNTEAFF; CDR3nt: TGTGCTAGCAGCTTACAGGGGACCCTGAACACTGAAGCTTTCTTT
d_gene: TRBD1; j_gene: TRBJ2-7; v_gene: TRBV5-6; abundance: NA; CDR3aa: CASSLDGQGPTYEQYF; CDR3nt: TGTGCCAGCAGCTTAGACGGACAGGGCCCCACCTACGAGCAGTACTTC
d_gene: NA; j_gene: TRBJ1-1; v_gene: TRBV7-9; abundance: once; CDR3aa: CASSYRPGEAFF; CDR3nt: TGTGCCAGCAGTTACAGGCCAGGGGAAGCTTTCTTT
d_gene: TRBD2; j_gene: TRBJ2-4; v_gene: TRBV7-3; abundance: NA; CDR3aa: CASSRGGLGKNIQYF; CDR3nt: TGTGCCAGCAGCCGGGGGGGACTAGGTAAAAACATTCAGTACTTC
d_gene: TRBD2; j_gene: TRBJ2-2; v_gene: TRBV19; abundance: NA; CDR3aa: CASSIDAGGPRELFF; CDR3nt: TGTGCCAGTAGTATAGACGCGGGGGGGCCTAGGGAGCTGTTTTTT
d_gene: TRBD1; j_gene: TRBJ2-2; v_gene: TRBV19; abundance: NA; CDR3aa: CASSIMDRDTGELFF; CDR3nt: TGTGCCAGTAGCATTATGGACAGGGACACCGGGGAGCTGTTTTTT
d_gene: NA; j_gene: TRBJ2-7; v_gene: TRBV28; abundance: once; CDR3aa: CASTLWGLREQYF; CDR3nt: TGTGCCAGCACTCTGTGGGGCTTGAGGGAGCAGTACTTC
d_gene: NA; j_gene: TRBJ1-1; v_gene: TRBV19; abundance: NA; CDR3aa: CASSIESDRGAFF; CDR3nt: TGTGCCAGTAGTATAGAGTCGGACAGAGGAGCTTTCTTT
d_gene: TRBD1; j_gene: TRBJ2-7; v_gene: TRBV5-5; abundance: NA; CDR3aa: CASSLGLPGQGIYEQYF; CDR3nt: TGTGCCAGCAGCTTGGGGCTACCGGGACAGGGTATATACGAGCAGTACTTC
d_gene: TRBD1; j_gene: TRBJ2-3; v_gene: TRBV11-2; abundance: NA; CDR3aa: CASSLESRGQVDTQYF; CDR3nt: TGTGCCAGCAGCTTAGAGTCTAGGGGGCAGGTAGATACGCAGTATTTT
d_gene: TRBD1; j_gene: TRBJ1-6; v_gene: TRBV19; abundance: NA; CDR3aa: CASSRTGDNSPLHF; CDR3nt: TGTGCCAGTAGTCGGACAGGGGATAATTCACCCCTCCACTTT
d_gene: NA; j_gene: TRBJ1-2; v_gene: TRBV14; abundance: NA; CDR3aa: CASSQDRTGYHGYTF; CDR3nt: TGTGCCAGCAGCCAAGATCGTACGGGGTACCATGGCTACACCTTC
d_gene: NA; j_gene: TRBJ1-2; v_gene: TRBV28; abundance: NA; CDR3aa: CASAKEPKGYYGYTF; CDR3nt: TGTGCCAGCGCCAAGGAGCCGAAGGGGTACTATGGCTACACCTTC
d_gene: NA; j_gene: TRBJ1-2; v_gene: TRBV7-2; abundance: once; CDR3aa: CASSLARTANYGYTF; CDR3nt: TGTGCCAGCAGCTTAGCCCGGACAGCTAACTATGGCTACACCTTC
d_gene: NA; j_gene: TRBJ1-2; v_gene: TRBV27; abundance: NA; CDR3aa: CASSLSRVANYGYTF; CDR3nt: TGTGCCAGCAGTTTATCGCGGGTAGCTAACTATGGCTACACCTTC